The present entry profiles one TCR beta chain with its context. This clonotype was recorded at least ten times. Its antigen target is currently unknown. Per-nucleotide qualities are absent, and no much larger clonotype sits a single base away. Set within a cohort of healthcare workers in London, UK, this nested case-control study involved weekly PCR testing of nasopharyngeal swabs along with blood sampling. Between 23 and 31 March 2020, the week of the UK lockdown, healthcare workers were enrolled and then followed up weekly for as long as 16 weeks. The library was produced with 5' RACE. The sequencer was a NextSeq 500. To correct for sequencing error and PCR bias, the TCR library protocol tagged individual cDNA molecules with unique molecular identifiers. Sequencing covered both TCR alpha and beta chains, and within each sample the abundances of alpha and beta sequences were tightly co-correlated. The original pipeline was this. Decombinator V4 was used to perform V gene, J gene and CDR3 annotation of TCR sequences. TCRs were defined as expanded if a significant change between any two time points was detected under a Poisson model with p below 0.0001. TCR abundances were normalised to the total number of TCRs sequenced in each sample and reported as counts per million. A search of VDJdb, accessed on 1 November 2021, was run for TCRs annotated to CMV, EBV and SARS-CoV-2, with TCRs annotated for multiple antigens excluded. TCRdb reprocessing: public reads trimmed at Q25 with fastp, clones called with MiXCR, in-frame beta chains kept. A single entry per CDR3 protein holds the most common genes and DNA from its merged rows. Clone size and V and J calls follow TCRdb, not the original study. The sample table contains more than 55,000 distinct CDR3 sequences; only one count was recorded for approximately 4.5% of them. Of the sample, roughly 3.6% is held by the ten largest clones.

This entry comes from a study of early T cells in non-severe SARS-CoV-2 infection (dated by TCRdb to the early 2020s). Concerning the study at large: Bulk RNA from unsorted whole blood was used for TCR sequencing, so alpha and beta chains could not be paired. Results the study describes overall, beyond this receptor: VDJdb matching was skewed toward anti-spike CD8 responses and likely underestimated virus-specific expansions, missing private and CD4 specificities.

The source is an adult who was a healthcare worker with PCR-confirmed SARS-CoV-2 infection or an uninfected control (not recorded which). The donor label of this sample is uncertain. The input for sequencing was whole blood, taken at baseline.

The CDR3 here reads CSASQGRTEAFF. The nucleotide sequence reads as follows: TGCAGTGCTAGCCAGGGGAGGACTGAAGCTTTCTTT. The chain is assembled from TRBV20-1 and TRBJ1-1; the D gene is perhaps TRBD1, from 6 matching bases. V and J lose 3 bases and 5 bases, and a span of 10 bases separates them. From the germline V gene (reference sequence), CDR1 is DFQATT and CDR2 is SNEGSKA. CDR3 length: 12 amino acids, cysteine to phenylalanine. Of all the DNA, just the CDR3 is kept, 36 bases in frame from base 1.